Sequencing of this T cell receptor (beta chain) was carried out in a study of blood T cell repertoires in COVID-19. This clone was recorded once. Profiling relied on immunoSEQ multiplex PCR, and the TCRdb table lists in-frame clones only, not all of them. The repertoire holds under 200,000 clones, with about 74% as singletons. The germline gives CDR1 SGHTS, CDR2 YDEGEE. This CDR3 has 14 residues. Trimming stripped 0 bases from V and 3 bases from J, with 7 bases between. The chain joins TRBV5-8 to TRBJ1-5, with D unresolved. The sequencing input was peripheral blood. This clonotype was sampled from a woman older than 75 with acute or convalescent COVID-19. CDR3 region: CASSLDSYNQPQHF. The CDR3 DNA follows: TGTGCCAGCAGCTTGGACAGCTACAATCAGCCCCAGCATTTT.